Below are 31 T cell receptor beta chains sequenced from a single sample in a study of quantifying T cell responses using KT2 cells. For the study at large: Reverse transcription used primers in the TCR alpha and beta constant regions.

Each cDNA got a UMI-containing oligo ligated at its 3' end. First-round PCR used 4 cycles and beta primers RC1.1 and RC1.2 covering TRBC1 and TRBC2. Each CDR3 protein gets one entry after TCRdb re-called the UMI-ligation and nested PCR reads with MiXCR. The sample contains tens of thousands of distinct CDR3 sequences, 11% of which appear only once. Sequences were obtained from PBMCs spiked with cells of the T cell clone KT2. These receptors originate from a human donor.

This clonotype has a handful of counts. V and J are TRBV4-1 and TRBJ2-7; tentatively, D is TRBD2 (6 bases). CDR1 is MGHRA, CDR2 YSYEKL, per germline. This CDR3 is built from 17 residues. V was cut by 1 base and J by 0 bases, with 16 bases left in between. The DNA for the CDR3 is TGCGCCAGCAGCCAAGCCCCGGGCGGGGAAAGCTCCTACGAGCAGTACTTC. Residues: CASSQAPGGESSYEQYF.

This clonotype was counted at least ten times. This chain links TRBV7-9 with TRBJ2-1, with no clear D. The CDR3 is 12 residues long. Germline CDR1 SEHNR, CDR2 FQNEAQ (reference sequence). Trimming cost V 2 bases and J 4 bases, with 3 bases left between them. The CDR3 is CASSLSYNEQFF. The DNA of the CDR3 is TGTGCCAGCAGCTTAAGTTACAATGAGCAGTTCTTC. The full variable domain, rest sourced from reference TRBV7-9 and TRBJ2-1, is DTGVSQNPRHKITKRGQNVTFRCDPISEHNRLYWYRQTLGQGPEFLTYFQNEAQLEKSRLLSDRFSAERPKGSFSTLEIQRTEQGDSAMYLCASSLSYNEQFFGPGTRLTVL.

This clonotype was seen a handful of times. The gene calls are TRBV29-1 and TRBJ1-2; D not certain. The ends were cut back, 4 bases at V and 5 bases at J, with 8 bases in the middle. This CDR3 region has 11 residues. The germline gives CDR1 SQVTM, CDR2 ANQGSEA. Here the CDR3 reads CSVGAGYGYTF. CDR3 in DNA: TGCAGCGTTGGCGCGGGGTATGGCTACACCTTC.

This clonotype was detected a few times. The chain carries TRBV2 and TRBJ2-2; tentatively, D is TRBD1 or TRBD2 (5 bases each). V was pared by 6 bases and J by 2 bases, with 10 bases between. Germline V CDR1 and CDR2: SNHLY, FYNNEI. CDR3 length: 14 residues. CDR3 nucleotides: TGTGCCAGCAGCTGGGACGTAAACACCGGGGAGCTGTTTTTT. The encoded protein is CASSWDVNTGELFF.

This clonotype was seen a few times. The chain employs TRBV5-4 and TRBJ2-3; D call uncertain. This CDR3 is 14 amino acids long. Trimming took 0 bases from V and 4 from J, leaving 9 bases between them. Per the germline V gene, CDR1 is SGHNT and CDR2 is YYREEE (reference sequence). The CDR3 here is CASSLAVGSDTQYF. As DNA, the CDR3 is TGTGCCAGCAGCTTGGCGGTCGGATCAGATACGCAGTATTTT. Drawing the rest from reference TRBV5-4 and TRBJ2-3, the complete variable domain is ETGVTQSPTHLIKTRGQQVTLRCSSQSGHNTVSWYQQALGQGPQFIFQYYREEENGRGNFPPRFSGLQFPNYSSELNVNALELDDSALYLCASSLAVGSDTQYFGPGTRLTVL.

This clonotype was counted ten times or more. This sequence joins TRBV20-1 and TRBJ2-7, with TRBD2 identical over 8 bases. The CDR3 length is 14 residues. Germline values: CDR1 DFQATT, CDR2 SNEGSKA (reference sequence). With V trimmed by 7 bases and J by 1 base, 9 bases remained unmatched. CDR3 region: CSVNWAGGSYEQYF. The CDR3 DNA is TGCAGTGTTAATTGGGCGGGAGGTTCCTACGAGCAGTACTTC.

The chain recombines TRBV4-1 with TRBJ2-3; D remains unclear. This CDR3 is built from 15 residues. Trimming left V 2 bases short and J 2 bases short, with 11 bases between. The germline gives CDR1 MGHRA, CDR2 YSYEKL. CDR3 bases: TGCGCCAGCAGCCAACACGAGACAAACACAGATACGCAGTATTTT. Translating gives CASSQHETNTDTQYF.

The chain is built from TRBV20-1 and TRBJ1-2, with D possibly being TRBD1 (5 bases). V lost 6 bases and J 6 bases, leaving 11 bases between the germline ends. Per the germline V gene, CDR1 is DFQATT and CDR2 is SNEGSKA (reference sequence). This CDR3 is 11 amino acids long. The CDR3 is CSAGLQDGYTF. The CDR3 DNA sequence: TGCAGTGCGGGTCTACAGGATGGCTACACCTTC.

This clonotype was recorded a few times. V and J are TRBV6-2 or TRBV6-3 and TRBJ2-1; 7 nucleotides agree with TRBD2. Trimming removed 2 bases from V and 1 base from J; junction bases left unmatched: 14. There are 19 residues in the CDR3. Germline V gene data show CDR1 as MNHEY and CDR2 as SVGEGT. The CDR3, as DNA: TGTGCCAGCAGTTACGGCCCCGTGGGGGGGAGGGCATCCTACAATGAGCAGTTCTTC. Its translation: CASSYGPVGGRASYNEQFF.

This CDR3 is CASRGTGDEQYF. The DNA for the CDR3 is TGTGCCAGCAGAGGAACAGGGGACGAGCAGTACTTC. This chain links TRBV25-1 with TRBJ2-7, with TRBD1 identical over 7 bases. The germline V gene encodes CDR1 MGHDK and CDR2 SYGVNS. The CDR3 has 12 residues. V gave up 6 bases and J gave up 5 bases; unmatched junction bases: 4.

The rearrangement uses TRBV5-1 and TRBJ1-3; D possibly corresponds to TRBD1 (5 bases). The CDR3 is 16 amino acids. Germline V CDR1 and CDR2: SGHRS, YFSETQ. Between the trimmed V and J ends, which lost 0 bases and 1 base, there was a span of 11 bases. The CDR3 region is CASSLGQRGSGNTIYF. The CDR3 DNA follows: TGCGCCAGCAGCTTGGGGCAAAGGGGTTCTGGAAACACCATATATTTT.

This clonotype was seen only a few times. The CDR3 spells CASSDFGEADYEQYF. CDR3 nucleotide sequence: TGCGCCAGCAGTGATTTTGGGGAAGCGGACTACGAGCAGTACTTC. The V call is TRBV10-2, the J call TRBJ2-7; tentative D call: TRBD2 (5 bases). The V gene's germline CDR1 is WSHSY and CDR2 SAAADI. Trimming took 3 bases from V and 3 from J, leaving 15 bases between them. The CDR3 is 15 residues long.

This clonotype was counted ten times or more. The chain is built from TRBV5-1 and TRBJ2-7; 11 bases fit TRBD1. Germline CDR1 is SGHRS and CDR2 is YFSETQ. The CDR3 contains 13 residues. With V trimmed by 0 bases and J by 7 bases, 0 bases remained unmatched. CDR3 sequence reads: CASSLGDRGEQYF. CDR3 DNA: TGCGCCAGCAGCTTGGGGGACAGGGGGGAGCAGTACTTC.

Ten or more counts support this clonotype. This chain connects TRBV3-1 to TRBJ2-3; unclear D gene. Germline V gives CDR1 LGHDT, CDR2 YNNKEL (reference sequence). The CDR3 totals 15 residues. Trimming removed 0 bases from V and 4 bases from J, with 11 bases in between. CDR3 sequence: CASSQDLGQADTQYF. The CDR3 nucleotides are TGTGCCAGCAGCCAAGACCTAGGTCAGGCAGATACGCAGTATTTT.

This clonotype showed up many times. The rearrangement joins TRBV5-1 to TRBJ1-5; D gene unclear. Germline loops: CDR1 SGHRS, CDR2 YFSETQ. The CDR3 loop spans 13 amino acids. Trimming took 4 bases from V and 5 from J, leaving 10 bases between them. The CDR3 loop is CASSVDGDQPQHF. CDR3 nucleotides: TGCGCCAGCAGCGTGGACGGTGATCAGCCCCAGCATTTT. The whole variable domain, remainder taken from reference TRBV5-1 and TRBJ1-5, is KAGVTQTPRYLIKTRGQQVTLSCSPISGHRSVSWYQQTPGQGLQFLFEYFSETQRNKGNFPGRFSGRQFSNSRSEMNVSTLELGDSALYLCASSVDGDQPQHFGDGTRLSIL.

This clonotype was picked up a small number of times. The J gene is TRBJ1-1, the V gene TRBV10-3; possible D gene TRBD1, 6 bases. Germline assignment: CDR1 ENHRY and CDR2 SYGVKD. The CDR3 has 15 residues. V lost 7 bases to trimming and J lost 1 base, with 16 bases between them. In DNA, the CDR3 is TGTGCCATCAAAGAGGCAACAGGGCCGAACACTGAAGCTTTCTTT. Residues: CAIKEATGPNTEAFF.

The CDR3 protein is CATSSLKPPTGGYTF. The CDR3 bases are TGTGCCACCAGCTCACTAAAACCCCCGACAGGTGGCTACACCTTC. V and J are TRBV15 and TRBJ1-2, with TRBD1 as a possible D gene (6 bases). This CDR3 region has 15 residues. Trimming took 5 bases from V and 7 from J, leaving 20 bases between them. Germline-derived CDR1 and CDR2 are LNHNV and YYDKDF (reference sequence).

A few counts support this clonotype. The V and J genes are TRBV10-3 and TRBJ2-7, with TRBD1 as a possible D gene (6 bases). The V and J ends lost 9 bases and 6 bases respectively, with 15 bases between them. Germline V gene data show CDR1 as ENHRY and CDR2 as SYGVKD. This CDR3 is 12 amino acids long. Written as DNA, the CDR3 is TGTGCCATAGGGGGTTCCTCCCTCGAGCAGTACTTC. Amino acids: CAIGGSSLEQYF.

The chain carries TRBV28 and TRBJ1-5; D is ambiguous. CDR1 MDHEN and CDR2 SYDVKM come from the germline V gene. The CDR3 has 13 residues. V lost 2 bases, J lost 2 bases, and 4 bases lay in between. The CDR3 protein is CASSLSGNQPQHF. Here the CDR3 DNA reads TGTGCCAGCAGTTTAAGTGGCAATCAGCCCCAGCATTTT.

This clonotype was observed a handful of times. This chain's CDR3 is CSARVEGASNQPQHF. CDR3 DNA sequence: TGCAGTGCTAGAGTTGAGGGGGCATCCAATCAGCCCCAGCATTTT. The chain joins TRBV20-1 to TRBJ1-5; 7 nucleotides match TRBD1. Germline V CDR1 and CDR2: DFQATT, SNEGSKA (reference sequence). The CDR3 runs to 15 residues. With V trimmed by 1 base and J by 3 bases, 6 bases remained unmatched.

This clonotype was recorded a few times. Mismatch with germline at one junction end may stem from a read error. V and J are TRBV6-5 and TRBJ2-7; 7 bases match TRBD2. This CDR3 region has 16 residues. CDR1 and CDR2 from the germline V gene are MNHEY and SVGAGI. As DNA, the CDR3 is TGTACCAGCCGCCTAGGGGCTAGCGGCGGTTCCTACGAGCAGTACTTC. Its protein is CTSRLGASGGSYEQYF.

The chain joins TRBV5-1 to TRBJ2-1, with 7 bases lining up with TRBD1. J lost 9 bases, V lost 1 base, and 1 base had no gene match. This CDR3 is 12 amino acids long. Germline V gene sequence: CDR1 SGHRS, CDR2 YFSETQ. CDR3 nucleotides: TGCGCCAGCAGCTTGACAGGGGTTGAGCAGTTCTTC. This gives the protein CASSLTGVEQFF. The full variable domain, completed using reference TRBV5-1 and TRBJ2-1, is KAGVTQTPRYLIKTRGQQVTLSCSPISGHRSVSWYQQTPGQGLQFLFEYFSETQRNKGNFPGRFSGRQFSNSRSEMNVSTLELGDSALYLCASSLTGVEQFFGPGTRLTVL.

A few counts support this clonotype. V gene TRBV7-3 combines with J gene TRBJ2-1, with 11 bases fitting TRBD2. CDR1 and CDR2 from the germline V gene are SGHTA and FQGTGA. This CDR3 has 15 amino acids. V was pared by 5 bases and J by 4 bases, with 4 bases of the junction left unmatched. The CDR3 sequence is CASSLGTSGYNEQFF. The CDR3 DNA sequence: TGTGCCAGCAGCCTAGGGACTAGCGGATACAATGAGCAGTTCTTC.

V usage is TRBV5-1 and J usage is TRBJ2-1; TRBD1 aligns across 7 bases. Germline V CDR1 and CDR2: SGHRS, YFSETQ. There are 16 residues in the CDR3. Unmatched junction bases numbered 5, after V lost 0 bases and J lost 2 bases. In DNA, the CDR3 is TGCGCCAGCAGCTTGGTAGGGGGCGCCGCCTACAATGAGCAGTTCTTC. As protein: CASSLVGGAAYNEQFF.

This clonotype was picked up a small number of times. This chain links TRBV6-2 or TRBV6-3 with TRBJ1-1; no firm D call. Germline CDR1 is MNHEY and CDR2 is SVGEGT. V was shortened by 2 bases and J by 0 bases, with 7 bases between the two germline ends. CDR3 length: 14 residues. CDR3 residues: CASSYGSMNTEAFF. In DNA, the CDR3 is TGTGCCAGCAGTTACGGATCTATGAACACTGAAGCTTTCTTT.

This clonotype appeared a few times. The rearrangement joins TRBV30 to TRBJ2-3; weak D call: TRBD2 (7 bases). Per germline, CDR1 GTSNPN and CDR2 SVGIG (reference sequence). Trimming left V 8 bases short and J 4 bases short, with 16 bases between. The CDR3 spans 13 residues. CDR3 nucleotides: TGTGCCACATCGGGGGGCTGGGCAGATACGCAGTATTTT. Its protein product is CATSGGWADTQYF.

V is TRBV12-5 and J is TRBJ1-4, with a possible D match to TRBD1 (6 bases). CDR3 length equals 16 residues. Per germline, CDR1 LGHNT and CDR2 FRNRAP. V lost 9 bases and J 2 bases, leaving 19 bases between the germline ends. Here the CDR3 reads CASTRARGLTNEKLFF. For the CDR3, the DNA is TGTGCTAGCACTCGAGCGAGGGGGTTGACTAATGAAAAACTGTTTTTT.

This clonotype was counted a few times. The chain carries TRBV12-3 or TRBV12-4 and TRBJ1-1; a weak D match, TRBD1 (6 bases). V was shortened by 6 bases and J by 1 base, with 18 bases between the two germline ends. The length of the CDR3 is 16 residues. CDR3 sequence (DNA): TGTGCCAGCAGCTCCCACGTCGGGGGCGGGAACACTGAAGCTTTCTTT. Translating it yields CASSSHVGGGNTEAFF.

V usage is TRBV20-1 and J usage is TRBJ1-2, with D unresolved. The germline V gene has CDR1 DFQATT and CDR2 SNEGSKA (reference sequence). CDR3 length equals 10 residues. The V end lost 0 bases, the J end lost 6 bases, and 2 bases lay between the germline ends. As DNA, the CDR3 is TGCAGTGCTAGAGAGGATGGCTACACCTTC. Its protein product is CSAREDGYTF.

This clonotype was observed a handful of times. The chain has TRBV3-1 and TRBJ1-4; D gene uncertain. V lost 0 bases to trimming and J lost 10 bases, with 18 bases between them. The CDR3 contains 16 residues. Germline V gene sequence: CDR1 LGHDT, CDR2 YNNKEL (reference sequence). CDR3 sequence: CASSQDRQEPAGKLFF. CDR3 sequence (DNA): TGTGCCAGCAGCCAAGATCGGCAGGAACCGGCGGGAAAACTGTTTTTT.

The chain couples TRBV20-1 to TRBJ1-1; no reliable D call. Looked up from germline, CDR1 is DFQATT and CDR2 is SNEGSKA (reference sequence). The germline V and J ends were trimmed by 1 base and 1 base, with 7 bases remaining between them. The length of the CDR3 is 13 residues. CDR3 coding DNA: TGCAGTGCTAGAGTCAACTGGAACACTGAAGCTTTCTTT. Residues: CSARVNWNTEAFF.